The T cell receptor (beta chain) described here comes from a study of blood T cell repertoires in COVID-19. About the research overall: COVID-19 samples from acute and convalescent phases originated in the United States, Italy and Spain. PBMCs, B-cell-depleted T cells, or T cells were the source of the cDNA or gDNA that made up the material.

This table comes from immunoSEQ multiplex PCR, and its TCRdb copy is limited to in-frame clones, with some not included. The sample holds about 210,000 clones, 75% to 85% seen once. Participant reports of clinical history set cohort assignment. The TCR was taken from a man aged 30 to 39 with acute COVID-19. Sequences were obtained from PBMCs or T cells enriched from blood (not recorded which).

The DNA of the CDR3 is TGTGCCAGCAGCCCCGGCGATCGTAGCGGAAACACCGGGGAGCTGTTTTTT. This codes for CASSPGDRSGNTGELFF. The chain uses TRBV5-4 and TRBJ2-2; D possibly corresponds to TRBD2 (6 bases). There are 17 residues in the CDR3. The germline V gene has CDR1 SGHNT and CDR2 YYREEE (reference sequence). Trimming stripped 4 bases from V and 2 bases from J, with 18 bases between.